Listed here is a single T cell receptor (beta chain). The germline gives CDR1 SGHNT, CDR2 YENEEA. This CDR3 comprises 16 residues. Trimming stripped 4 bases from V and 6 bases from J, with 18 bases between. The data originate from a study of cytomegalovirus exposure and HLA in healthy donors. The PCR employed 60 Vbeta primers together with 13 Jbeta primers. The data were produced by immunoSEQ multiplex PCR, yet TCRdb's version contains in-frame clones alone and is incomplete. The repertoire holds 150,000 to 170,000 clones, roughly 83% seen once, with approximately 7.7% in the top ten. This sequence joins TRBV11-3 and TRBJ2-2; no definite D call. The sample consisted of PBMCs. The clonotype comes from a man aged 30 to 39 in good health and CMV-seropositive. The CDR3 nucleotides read TGTGCCAGCAGCTACTCTATGGCGCGAAGCGCCGGGGAGCTGTTTTTT. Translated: CASSYSMARSAGELFF.